This is a list of T cell receptor beta chains from one sample in a study of blood T cell repertoires in COVID-19. TCRdb's table, derived via immunoSEQ multiplex PCR, lists solely in-frame clones and lacks some. The sample records about 100,000 clones, just under 80% being singletons. What was sequenced was peripheral blood. All receptors derive from a woman in her 70s with acute or convalescent COVID-19. Both conserved end residues are part of each CDR3. The order of the fields is D gene, clone size, V gene, J gene, CDR3 protein, CDR3 DNA. D genes are given only for firm matches. Clone size is given for some rows only: seen once, a few or many times, or a class if the clone is expanded.

D gene: TRBD1
clone size: NA
V gene: TRBV19
J gene: TRBJ1-6
CDR3 protein: CASSLGTDNSPLHF
CDR3 DNA: TGTGCCAGTAGCCTGGGGACAGATAATTCACCCCTCCACTTT

D gene: TRBD1
clone size: NA
V gene: TRBV14
J gene: TRBJ2-3
CDR3 protein: CASRQTGWVGTDTQYF
CDR3 DNA: TGTGCCAGCAGACAGACAGGGTGGGTCGGCACAGATACGCAGTATTTT

D gene: TRBD1
clone size: NA
V gene: TRBV7-6
J gene: TRBJ1-3
CDR3 protein: CASSLGPGTANTIYF
CDR3 DNA: TGTGCCAGCAGCTTAGGCCCCGGGACAGCGAACACCATATATTTT

D gene: TRBD1
clone size: NA
V gene: TRBV30
J gene: TRBJ1-3
CDR3 protein: CAWRHTGAGNTIYF
CDR3 DNA: TGTGCCTGGAGACATACAGGGGCGGGAAACACCATATATTTT

D gene: TRBD2
clone size: NA
V gene: TRBV5-1
J gene: TRBJ2-5
CDR3 protein: CASSSPLAGEETQYF
CDR3 DNA: TGCGCCAGCAGCTCGCCGCTAGCGGGGGAAGAGACCCAGTACTTC

D gene: TRBD2
clone size: NA
V gene: TRBV5-1
J gene: TRBJ2-5
CDR3 protein: CASSLVGGDQETQYF
CDR3 DNA: TGCGCCAGCAGCTTGGTGGGGGGGGACCAAGAGACCCAGTACTTC

D gene: NA
clone size: few
V gene: TRBV18
J gene: TRBJ1-3
CDR3 protein: CASSPQEGNTIYF
CDR3 DNA: TGTGCCAGCTCACCACAAGAGGGAAACACCATATATTTT

D gene: NA
clone size: NA
V gene: TRBV7-9
J gene: TRBJ1-1
CDR3 protein: CASSPRGNTEAFF
CDR3 DNA: TGTGCCAGCAGCCCGCGGGGGAACACTGAAGCTTTCTTT

D gene: NA
clone size: NA
V gene: TRBV11-2
J gene: TRBJ1-4
CDR3 protein: CASSSGESTNEKLFF
CDR3 DNA: TGTGCCAGCAGCTCGGGGGAGTCAACTAATGAAAAACTGTTTTTT

D gene: TRBD1
clone size: NA
V gene: TRBV6-5
J gene: TRBJ2-5
CDR3 protein: CATNNRGVETQYF
CDR3 DNA: TGTGCCACCAATAACAGGGGAGTCGAGACCCAGTACTTC

D gene: TRBD2
clone size: NA
V gene: TRBV7-9
J gene: TRBJ2-5
CDR3 protein: CASSQQAGVETQYF
CDR3 DNA: TGTGCCAGCTCCCAGCAGGCGGGGGTAGAGACCCAGTACTTC

D gene: NA
clone size: few
V gene: TRBV4-3
J gene: TRBJ1-1
CDR3 protein: CASSQDRGRMNTEAFF
CDR3 DNA: TGCGCCAGCAGCCAAGATCGTGGCAGGATGAACACTGAAGCTTTCTTT

D gene: TRBD1
clone size: few
V gene: TRBV6-5
J gene: TRBJ1-1
CDR3 protein: CASGRQGANTEAFF
CDR3 DNA: TGTGCCAGCGGTAGACAGGGGGCGAACACTGAAGCTTTCTTT

D gene: TRBD1
clone size: once
V gene: TRBV7-8
J gene: TRBJ1-4
CDR3 protein: CASSLLGQIATNEKLFF
CDR3 DNA: TGTGCCAGCAGCTTACTGGGACAGATCGCAACTAATGAAAAACTGTTTTTT

D gene: NA
clone size: NA
V gene: TRBV15
J gene: TRBJ1-1
CDR3 protein: CATSREGRGWDEAFF
CDR3 DNA: TGTGCCACCAGCAGAGAGGGGAGGGGCTGGGATGAAGCTTTCTTT

D gene: NA
clone size: NA
V gene: TRBV9
J gene: TRBJ1-3
CDR3 protein: CASSVGSSGNTIYF
CDR3 DNA: TGTGCCAGCAGCGTAGGCAGCTCTGGAAACACCATATATTTT

D gene: NA
clone size: few
V gene: TRBV2
J gene: TRBJ1-1
CDR3 protein: CASRDGVYTEAFF
CDR3 DNA: TGTGCCAGCCGTGACGGAGTTTACACTGAAGCTTTCTTT

D gene: NA
clone size: NA
V gene: TRBV5-4
J gene: TRBJ2-5
CDR3 protein: CASSSSLQETQYF
CDR3 DNA: TGTGCCAGCAGTTCTAGCCTCCAAGAGACCCAGTACTTC